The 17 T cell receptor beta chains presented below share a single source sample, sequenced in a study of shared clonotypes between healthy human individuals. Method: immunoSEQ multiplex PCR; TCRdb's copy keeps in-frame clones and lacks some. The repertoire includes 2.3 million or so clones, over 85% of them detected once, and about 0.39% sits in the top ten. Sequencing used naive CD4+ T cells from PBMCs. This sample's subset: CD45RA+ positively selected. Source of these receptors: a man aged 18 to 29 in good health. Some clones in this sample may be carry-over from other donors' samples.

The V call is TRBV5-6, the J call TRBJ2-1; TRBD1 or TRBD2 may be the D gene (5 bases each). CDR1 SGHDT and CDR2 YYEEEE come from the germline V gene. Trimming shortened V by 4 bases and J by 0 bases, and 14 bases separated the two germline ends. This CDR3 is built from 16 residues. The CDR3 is CASSSTGRSSYNEQFF. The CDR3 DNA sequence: TGTGCCAGCAGCAGCACGGGACGGAGCTCCTACAATGAGCAGTTCTTC.

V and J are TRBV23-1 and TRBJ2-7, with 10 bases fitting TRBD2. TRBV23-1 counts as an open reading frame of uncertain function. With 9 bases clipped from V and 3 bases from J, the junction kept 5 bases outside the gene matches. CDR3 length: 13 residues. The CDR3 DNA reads TGCGCCAGGAGGACTAGCGGAAACTACGAGCAGTACTTC. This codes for CARRTSGNYEQYF.

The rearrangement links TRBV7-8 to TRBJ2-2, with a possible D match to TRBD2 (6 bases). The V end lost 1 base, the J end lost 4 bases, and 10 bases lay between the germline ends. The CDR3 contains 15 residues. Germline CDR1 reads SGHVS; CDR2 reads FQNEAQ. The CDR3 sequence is CASSLERRGTGELFF. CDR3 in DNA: TGTGCCAGCAGCTTAGAGAGGAGGGGCACCGGGGAGCTGTTTTTT. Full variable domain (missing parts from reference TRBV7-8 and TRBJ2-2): GAGVSQSPRYKVAKRGQDVALRCDPISGHVSLFWYQQALGQGPEFLTYFQNEAQLDKSGLPSDRFFAERPEGSVSTLKIQRTQQEDSAVYLCASSLERRGTGELFFGEGSRLTVL.

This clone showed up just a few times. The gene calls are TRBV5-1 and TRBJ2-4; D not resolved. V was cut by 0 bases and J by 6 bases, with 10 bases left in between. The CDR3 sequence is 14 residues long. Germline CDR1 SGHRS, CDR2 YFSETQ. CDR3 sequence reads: CASSLGKTSNIQYF. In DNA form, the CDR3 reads TGCGCCAGCAGCTTGGGTAAGACCTCAAACATTCAGTACTTC. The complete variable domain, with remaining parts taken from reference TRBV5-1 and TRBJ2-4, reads KAGVTQTPRYLIKTRGQQVTLSCSPISGHRSVSWYQQTPGQGLQFLFEYFSETQRNKGNFPGRFSGRQFSNSRSEMNVSTLELGDSALYLCASSLGKTSNIQYFGAGTRLSVL.

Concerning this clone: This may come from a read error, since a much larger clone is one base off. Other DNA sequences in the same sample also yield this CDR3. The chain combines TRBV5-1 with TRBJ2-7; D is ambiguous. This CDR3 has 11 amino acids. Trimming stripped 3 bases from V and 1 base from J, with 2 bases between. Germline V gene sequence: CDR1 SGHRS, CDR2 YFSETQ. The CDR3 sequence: CASSSSYEQYF. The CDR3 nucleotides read TGCGCCAGCAGCTCATCCTACGAGCAGTACTTC. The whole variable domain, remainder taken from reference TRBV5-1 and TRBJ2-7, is KAGVTQTPRYLIKTRGQQVTLSCSPISGHRSVSWYQQTPGQGLQFLFEYFSETQRNKGNFPGRFSGRQFSNSRSEMNVSTLELGDSALYLCASSSSYEQYFGPGTRLTVT.

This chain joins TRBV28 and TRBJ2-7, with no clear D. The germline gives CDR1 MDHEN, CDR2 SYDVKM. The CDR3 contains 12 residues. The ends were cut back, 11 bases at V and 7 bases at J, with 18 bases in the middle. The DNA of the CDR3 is TGTGCCGCCGGTGGGCCACCGAAGGAGCAGTACTTC. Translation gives CAAGGPPKEQYF.

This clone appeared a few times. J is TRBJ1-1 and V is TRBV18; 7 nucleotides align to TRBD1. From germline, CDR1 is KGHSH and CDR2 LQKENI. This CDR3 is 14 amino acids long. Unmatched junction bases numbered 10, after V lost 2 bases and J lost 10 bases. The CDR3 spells CASSPGHRGQGAFF. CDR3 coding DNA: TGTGCCAGCTCACCAGGTCACAGGGGCCAGGGAGCTTTCTTT.

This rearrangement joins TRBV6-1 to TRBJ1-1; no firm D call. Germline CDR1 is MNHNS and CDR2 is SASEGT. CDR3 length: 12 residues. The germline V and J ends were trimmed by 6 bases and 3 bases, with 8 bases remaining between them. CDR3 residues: CASSPPYTEAFF. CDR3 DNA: TGTGCCAGCAGCCCACCATACACTGAAGCTTTCTTT.

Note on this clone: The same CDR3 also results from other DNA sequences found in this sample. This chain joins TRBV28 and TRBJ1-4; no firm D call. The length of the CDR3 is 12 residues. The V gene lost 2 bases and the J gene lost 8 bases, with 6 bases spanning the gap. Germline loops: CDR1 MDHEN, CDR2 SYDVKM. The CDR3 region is CASSLRGEKLFF. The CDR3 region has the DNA TGTGCCAGCAGTTTACGAGGGGAAAAACTGTTTTTT. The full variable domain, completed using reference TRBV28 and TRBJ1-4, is DVKVTQSSRYLVKRTGEKVFLECVQDMDHENMFWYRQDPGLGLRLIYFSYDVKMKEKGDIPEGYSVSREKKERFSLILESASTNQTSMYLCASSLRGEKLFFGSGTQLSVL.

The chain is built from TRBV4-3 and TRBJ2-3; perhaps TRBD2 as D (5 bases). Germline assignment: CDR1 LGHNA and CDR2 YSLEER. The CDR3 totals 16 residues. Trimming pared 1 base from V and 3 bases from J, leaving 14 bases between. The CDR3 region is CASSQVGSGSTDTQYF. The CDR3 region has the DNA TGCGCCAGCAGCCAAGTAGGCTCGGGGAGTACAGATACGCAGTATTTT.

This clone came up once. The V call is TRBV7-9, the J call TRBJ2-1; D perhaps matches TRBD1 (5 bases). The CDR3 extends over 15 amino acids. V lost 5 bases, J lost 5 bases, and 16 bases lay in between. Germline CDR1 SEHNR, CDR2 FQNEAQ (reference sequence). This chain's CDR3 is CASSLLRGFNNEQFF. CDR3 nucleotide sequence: TGTGCCAGCAGCCTACTAAGGGGTTTTAACAATGAGCAGTTCTTC. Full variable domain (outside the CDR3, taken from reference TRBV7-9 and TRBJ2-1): DTGVSQNPRHKITKRGQNVTFRCDPISEHNRLYWYRQTLGQGPEFLTYFQNEAQLEKSRLLSDRFSAERPKGSFSTLEIQRTEQGDSAMYLCASSLLRGFNNEQFFGPGTRLTVL.

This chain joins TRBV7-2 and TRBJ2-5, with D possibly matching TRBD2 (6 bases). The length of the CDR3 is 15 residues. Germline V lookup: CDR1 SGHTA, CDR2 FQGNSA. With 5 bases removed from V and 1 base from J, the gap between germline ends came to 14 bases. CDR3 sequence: CASSTNSGAQETQYF. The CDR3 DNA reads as TGTGCCAGCAGCACCAATTCGGGAGCCCAAGAGACCCAGTACTTC.

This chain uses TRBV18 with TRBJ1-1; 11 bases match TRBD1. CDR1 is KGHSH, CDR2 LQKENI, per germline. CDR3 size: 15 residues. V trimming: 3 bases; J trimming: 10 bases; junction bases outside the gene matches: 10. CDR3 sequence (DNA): TGTGCCAGCTCACCTCTTTATCCGGGACAGGGGGGAGCTTTCTTT. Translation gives CASSPLYPGQGGAFF.

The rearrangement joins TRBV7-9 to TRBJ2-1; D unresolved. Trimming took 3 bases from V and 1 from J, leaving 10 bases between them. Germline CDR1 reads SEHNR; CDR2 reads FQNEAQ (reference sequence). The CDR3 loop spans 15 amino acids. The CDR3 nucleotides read TGTGCCAGCAGCTTCGGCTACGGATCCTACAATGAGCAGTTCTTC. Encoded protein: CASSFGYGSYNEQFF.

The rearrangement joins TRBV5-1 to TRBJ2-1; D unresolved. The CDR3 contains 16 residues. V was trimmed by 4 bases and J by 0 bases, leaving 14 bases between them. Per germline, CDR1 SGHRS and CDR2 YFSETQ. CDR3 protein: CASSTLISSSYNEQFF. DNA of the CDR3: TGCGCCAGCAGCACCCTAATATCAAGCTCCTACAATGAGCAGTTCTTC.

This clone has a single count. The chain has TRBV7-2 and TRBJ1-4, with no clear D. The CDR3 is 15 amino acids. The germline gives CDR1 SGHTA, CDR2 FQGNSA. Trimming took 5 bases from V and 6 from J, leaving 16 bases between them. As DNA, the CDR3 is TGTGCCAGCAGCCGTTTAGGCAGCTCCCATGAAAAACTGTTTTTT. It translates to CASSRLGSSHEKLFF.

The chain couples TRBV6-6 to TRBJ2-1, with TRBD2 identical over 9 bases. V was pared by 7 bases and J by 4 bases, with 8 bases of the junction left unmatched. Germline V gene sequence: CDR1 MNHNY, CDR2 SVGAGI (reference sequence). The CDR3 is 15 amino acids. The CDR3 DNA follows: TGTGCCAGCAAGGTAGCGGGAGTGGTATACAATGAGCAGTTCTTC. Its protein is CASKVAGVVYNEQFF.